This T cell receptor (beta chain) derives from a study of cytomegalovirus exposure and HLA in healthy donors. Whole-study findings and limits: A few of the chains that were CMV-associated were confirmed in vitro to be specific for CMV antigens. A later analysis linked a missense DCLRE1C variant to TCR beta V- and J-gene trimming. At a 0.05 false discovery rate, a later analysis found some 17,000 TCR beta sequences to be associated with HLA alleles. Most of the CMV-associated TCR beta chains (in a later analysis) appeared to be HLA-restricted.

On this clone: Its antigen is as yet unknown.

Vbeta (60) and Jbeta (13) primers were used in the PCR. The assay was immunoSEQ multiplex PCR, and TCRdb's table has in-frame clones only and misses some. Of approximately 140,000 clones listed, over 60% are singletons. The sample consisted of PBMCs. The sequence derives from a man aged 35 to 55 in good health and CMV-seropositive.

This chain's CDR3 is CAWSPTRTSGKNEQFF. The DNA for the CDR3 is TGTGCCTGGAGTCCAACCCGGACTAGCGGGAAGAATGAGCAGTTCTTC. The rearrangement joins TRBV30 to TRBJ2-1, with 12 nucleotides matching TRBD2. Looked up from germline, CDR1 is GTSNPN and CDR2 is SVGIG (reference sequence). This CDR3 is 16 amino acids long. The junction had 9 bases not matched to a gene; V was cut back by 2 bases and J by 7 bases.